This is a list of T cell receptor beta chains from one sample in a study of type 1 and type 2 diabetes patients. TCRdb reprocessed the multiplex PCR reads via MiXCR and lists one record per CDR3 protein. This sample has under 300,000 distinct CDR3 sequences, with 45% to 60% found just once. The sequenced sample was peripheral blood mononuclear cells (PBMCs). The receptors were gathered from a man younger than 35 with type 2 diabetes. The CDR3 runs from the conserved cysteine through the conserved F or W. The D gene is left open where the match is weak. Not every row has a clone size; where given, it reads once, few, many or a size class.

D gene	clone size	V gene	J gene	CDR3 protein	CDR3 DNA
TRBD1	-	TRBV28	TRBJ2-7	CASSYYGQGVDEQYF	TGTGCCAGCAGTTACTACGGACAGGGGGTAGACGAGCAGTACTTC
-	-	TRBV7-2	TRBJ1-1	CASRATRNTEAFF	TGTGCCAGCAGAGCCACAAGGAACACTGAAGCTTTCTTT
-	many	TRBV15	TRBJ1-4	CATSRDHGFNEKLFF	TGTGCCACCAGCAGAGATCACGGGTTTAATGAAAAACTGTTTTTT
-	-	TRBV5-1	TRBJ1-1	CASSLVGDDTEAFF	TGCGCCAGCAGCTTGGTAGGGGACGACACTGAAGCTTTCTTT
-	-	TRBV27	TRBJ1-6	CASKKLLSSYNSPLHF	TGCGCCAGCAAGAAACTGTTGAGCTCCTATAATTCACCCCTCCACTTT
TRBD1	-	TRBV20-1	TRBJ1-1	CSAHRGQNTEAFF	TGCAGTGCCCACAGGGGGCAGAACACTGAAGCTTTCTTT
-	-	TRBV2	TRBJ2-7	CASSGGDTNYEQYF	TGTGCCAGCAGTGGGGGGGATACAAACTACGAGCAGTACTTC
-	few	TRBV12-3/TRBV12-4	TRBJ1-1	CASSESRGNTEAFF	TGTGCCAGCAGCGAATCTCGGGGGAACACTGAAGCTTTCTTT
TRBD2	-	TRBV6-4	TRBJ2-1	CASSVSGGAGNEQFF	TGTGCCAGCAGTGTGAGCGGGGGGGCGGGCAATGAGCAGTTCTTC
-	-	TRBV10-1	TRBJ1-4	CASSPDGELFF	TGCGCCAGCAGTCCTGACGGGGAACTGTTTTTT
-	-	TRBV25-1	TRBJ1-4	CASIGATNEKLFF	TGTGCCAGCATTGGTGCCACTAATGAAAAACTGTTTTTT
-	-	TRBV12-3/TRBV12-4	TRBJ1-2	CASSLTDIHGYTF	TGTGCCAGCAGTTTGACAGACATCCATGGCTACACCTTC
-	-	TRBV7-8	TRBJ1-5	CASSLRRTIDQPQHF	TGTGCCAGCAGCTTGAGACGGACGATTGATCAGCCCCAGCATTTT
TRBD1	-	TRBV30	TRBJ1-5	CAWSDDRGCNQPQHF	TGTGCCTGGAGCGACGACAGGGGCTGCAATCAGCCCCAGCATTTT
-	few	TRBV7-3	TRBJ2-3	CASSLMAGTPPDTQYF	TGTGCCAGCAGCTTAATGGCCGGGACCCCCCCAGATACGCAGTATTTT
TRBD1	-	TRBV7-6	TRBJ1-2	CASSFRTGGGYGYTF	TGTGCCAGCAGTTTCAGGACAGGGGGGGGGTATGGCTACACCTTC
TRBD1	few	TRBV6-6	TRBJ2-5	CASRTGLQTQYF	TGTGCCAGCAGGACAGGGCTACAGACCCAGTACTTC